These 27 T cell receptor beta chains share one sample of origin, sequenced in a study of memory CD4+ T cells and cytomegalovirus serostatus. Assay used: immunoSEQ multiplex PCR; TCRdb lists only in-frame clones, some missing. The sample has about 92,000 clones; 75% to 90% are singletons. Single viable CD3+CD4+CD8-CD45RO+ cells were sorted as the memory CD4+ T cells. The sample consisted of memory CD4+ T cells from blood. These receptor sequences come from an adult in good health and CMV-seropositive.

This chain links TRBV19 with TRBJ1-2; TRBD1 agrees at 12 bases. The CDR3 extends over 15 amino acids. Trimming took 5 bases from V and 7 from J; bases not matched to a gene: 8. CDR1 is LNHDA and CDR2 is SQIVND in the germline V gene (reference sequence). The CDR3 region has the DNA TGTGCCAGTAGTCCCCCGGGACAGGGGGCAGGTGGCTACACCTTC. This translates into CASSPPGQGAGGYTF.

Only a few counts were recorded for this clone. The rearrangement uses TRBV5-4 and TRBJ2-1; no clear D gene. Between the trimmed V and J ends, which lost 4 bases and 3 bases, there was a span of 14 bases. The germline V gene has CDR1 SGHNT and CDR2 YYREEE (reference sequence). CDR3 length equals 15 residues. The CDR3 loop is CASSPPGVYYNEQFF. CDR3 coding DNA: TGTGCCAGCAGCCCCCCTGGGGTTTACTACAATGAGCAGTTCTTC.

This rearrangement joins TRBV28 to TRBJ1-1; tentatively, D is TRBD1 (5 bases). The germline V gene encodes CDR1 MDHEN and CDR2 SYDVKM. V lost 5 bases, J lost 2 bases, and 15 bases lay in between. The CDR3 contains 15 residues. As DNA, the CDR3 is TGTGCCAGCAGTCCCTCCGACAGACCTAACACTGAAGCTTTCTTT. It specifies CASSPSDRPNTEAFF.

Notes on this clone: The same CDR3 is also encoded by other DNA sequences in this sample. V is TRBV5-1 and J is TRBJ1-4, with unresolved D. The V end was cut by 0 bases, the J end by 7 bases, with 7 bases between. Germline V CDR1 and CDR2: SGHRS, YFSETQ. The CDR3 length is 13 residues. CDR3 amino acids: CASSLGGGEKLFF. The CDR3 region has the DNA TGCGCCAGCAGCTTGGGGGGAGGTGAAAAACTGTTTTTT.

The chain couples TRBV28 to TRBJ1-5, with D perhaps matching TRBD1 (6 bases). This CDR3 is 15 amino acids long. Per germline, CDR1 MDHEN and CDR2 SYDVKM. The ends were cut back, 0 bases at V and 5 bases at J, with 11 bases in the middle. The CDR3 nucleotides are TGTGCCAGCAGTTTATGGCGGAAGGGGGATCAGCCCCAGCATTTT. Residues: CASSLWRKGDQPQHF.

V and J are TRBV28 and TRBJ2-1; 8 bases are a match to TRBD2. V lost 2 bases and J lost 8; bases outside the gene matches: 14. Germline-derived CDR1 and CDR2 are MDHEN and SYDVKM. The CDR3 spans 17 residues. CDR3 coding DNA: TGTGCCAGCAGTTTACCCTTACTAGCGGACGCTCGGGATGAGCAGTTCTTC. Translating it yields CASSLPLLADARDEQFF.

J is TRBJ1-2 and V is TRBV19; maybe TRBD1 (5 bases). This CDR3 is built from 15 residues. In germline, CDR1 is LNHDA, CDR2 SQIVND (reference sequence). V was trimmed by 5 bases and J by 0 bases, leaving 13 bases between them. CDR3 sequence reads: CASSPPTVTNYGYTF. The CDR3 coding sequence is TGTGCCAGTAGTCCGCCGACAGTTACTAACTATGGCTACACCTTC.

CDR3 sequence: CASSANRRNTEAFF. Written as DNA, the CDR3 is TGTGCCAGCAGCGCCAACAGGAGGAACACTGAAGCTTTCTTT. The chain employs TRBV7-8 and TRBJ1-1, with TRBD1 as a possible D gene (5 bases). Between the trimmed V and J ends, which lost 5 bases and 1 base, there was a span of 11 bases. The germline CDR1 and CDR2 sequences are SGHVS and FQNEAQ. The CDR3 contains 14 residues.

This clone has only a few counts. The V gene is TRBV15, the J gene TRBJ2-5, with D perhaps TRBD2 (5 bases). The CDR3 is 14 residues long. V lost 5 bases, J lost 1 base, and 11 bases lay in between. Germline assignment: CDR1 LNHNV and CDR2 YYDKDF (reference sequence). The CDR3, as DNA: TGTGCCACCAGCGTTACTAGGACCCAAGAGACCCAGTACTTC. Amino acids: CATSVTRTQETQYF.

This chain uses TRBV10-2 with TRBJ2-2; maybe TRBD2 (5 bases). Germline assignment: CDR1 WSHSY and CDR2 SAAADI. The CDR3 contains 13 residues. Trimming stripped 10 bases from V and 4 bases from J, with 13 bases between. The CDR3 sequence: CATSSSRTGELFF. The CDR3, as DNA: TGCGCCACATCTAGCTCACGCACCGGGGAGCTGTTTTTT.

The chain uses TRBV2 and TRBJ2-1, with 10 bases fitting TRBD2. The germline gives CDR1 SNHLY, CDR2 FYNNEI. The junction had 10 bases not matched to a gene; V was cut back by 5 bases and J by 0 bases. The CDR3 loop spans 18 amino acids. CDR3: CASSQPGTSERSYNEQFF. The CDR3 coding sequence is TGTGCCAGCAGTCAACCCGGGACTAGCGAACGCTCCTACAATGAGCAGTTCTTC. Full variable domain (outside the CDR3, taken from reference TRBV2 and TRBJ2-1): EPEVTQTPSHQVTQMGQEVILRCVPISNHLYFYWYRQILGQKVEFLVSFYNNEISEKSEIFDDQFSVERPDGSNFTLKIRSTKLEDSAMYFCASSQPGTSERSYNEQFFGPGTRLTVL.

In this sample, this clone turned up many times. This rearrangement joins TRBV6-5 to TRBJ1-1, with D perhaps matching TRBD1 (6 bases). Per the germline V gene, CDR1 is MNHEY and CDR2 is SVGAGI. V was shortened by 2 bases and J by 0 bases, with 10 bases between the two germline ends. This CDR3 has 15 amino acids. In nucleotides, the CDR3 is TGTGCCAGCAGTTACAATGGACAGATGAACACTGAAGCTTTCTTT. Its translation: CASSYNGQMNTEAFF.

The chain employs TRBV9 and TRBJ2-1; the D gene is possibly TRBD2 (6 bases). Trimming pared 0 bases from V and 12 bases from J, leaving 16 bases between. The CDR3 is 14 amino acids. Per germline, CDR1 SGDLS and CDR2 YYNGEE. Here the CDR3 DNA reads TGTGCCAGCAGCGTAGGGGGGGTAGCGGCCGGGCAGTTCTTC. Its protein is CASSVGGVAAGQFF.

The J gene is TRBJ2-7, the V gene TRBV5-1; TRBD2 matches at 10 bases. Germline V CDR1 and CDR2: SGHRS, YFSETQ. The ends lost 1 base at V and 3 bases at J; junction bases unmatched: 4. The CDR3 sequence is 15 residues long. The CDR3 sequence is CASSLTSGNGYEQYF. CDR3 bases: TGCGCCAGCAGCTTGACTAGCGGGAATGGCTACGAGCAGTACTTC.

As DNA, the CDR3 is TGTGCCACCAGACTCCCAGGGGGTAGCAATCAGCCCCAGCATTTT. It yields the protein CATRLPGGSNQPQHF. The V and J genes are TRBV10-3 and TRBJ1-5; 7 bases line up with TRBD1. Looked up from germline, CDR1 is ENHRY and CDR2 is SYGVKD. This CDR3 region has 15 residues. The V gene end was trimmed by 10 bases and the J gene end by 0 bases; junction bases not matched to a gene: 9.

The chain employs TRBV9 and TRBJ1-4; tentative D call: TRBD1 (6 bases). CDR1 is SGDLS, CDR2 YYNGEE, per germline. The CDR3 runs to 16 residues. V lost 3 bases and J lost 6, with 18 bases in between. CDR3 bases: TGTGCCAGCAGCGCCCGGGTAGTTCGGGGGCATGAAAAACTGTTTTTT. This codes for CASSARVVRGHEKLFF.

The J gene is TRBJ1-4, the V gene TRBV18; D call uncertain. CDR3 length: 13 amino acids. V lost 6 bases to trimming and J lost 4 bases, with 9 bases between them. CDR1 and CDR2 (germline): KGHSH, LQKENI. This CDR3 is CASSTGHNEKLFF. The CDR3, as DNA: TGTGCCAGCTCGACCGGGCATAATGAAAAACTGTTTTTT. The variable domain in full, completed from reference TRBV18 and TRBJ1-4, reads NAGVMQNPRHLVRRRGQEARLRCSPMKGHSHVYWYRQLPEEGLKFMVYLQKENIIDESGMPKERFSAEFPKEGPSILRIQQVVRGDSAAYFCASSTGHNEKLFFGSGTQLSVL.

The chain employs TRBV27 and TRBJ2-5; no definite D call. The J call is uncertain, as TRBJ2-7 better fits the DNA end. This CDR3 spans 16 amino acids. Per the germline V gene, CDR1 is MNHEY and CDR2 is SMNVEV (reference sequence). The CDR3 reads CASSFGDSRRSYEQYF. In nucleotides, the CDR3 is TGTGCCAGCAGCTTCGGCGACTCAAGGAGATCCTACGAGCAGTACTTC.

In the case of this clone: One junction end disagrees with the germline gene, perhaps due to a read error. The rearrangement uses TRBV9 and TRBJ1-3; D perhaps matches TRBD1 (5 bases). CDR3 length: 14 residues. CDR1 SGDLS and CDR2 YYNGEE come from the germline V gene. The CDR3 spells CASSAQVSGNAIYF. The CDR3 DNA sequence: TGTGCCAGCAGCGCACAGGTCTCTGGAAACGCCATATATTTT.

In nucleotides, the CDR3 is TGTGCCAGCAGCGTACTAGGACAGTCGGGACCCGGGGGTGAGCAGTTCTTC. Translating gives CASSVLGQSGPGGEQFF. J is TRBJ2-1 and V is TRBV9; D is possibly TRBD1 or TRBD2 (6 bases each). This CDR3 contains 17 residues. Trimming pared 1 base from V and 9 bases from J, leaving 23 bases between. Germline values: CDR1 SGDLS, CDR2 YYNGEE.

This sequence joins TRBV6-1 and TRBJ1-4; weak D call: TRBD1 (6 bases). The CDR3 covers 13 residues. Trimming took off 10 bases at V and 7 bases at J, with 16 bases between the two ends. Germline-derived CDR1 and CDR2 are MNHNS and SASEGT. As DNA, the CDR3 is TGTGCCATCGCCGACAGGATAAGTGAAAAACTGTTTTTT. Translation gives CAIADRISEKLFF.

This chain connects TRBV28 to TRBJ1-5; 8 bases match TRBD1. This CDR3 spans 14 amino acids. In germline, CDR1 is MDHEN, CDR2 SYDVKM. The V and J ends lost 6 bases and 6 bases, in that order; junction bases with no gene match: 7. The CDR3, as DNA: TGTGCCAGCAGCCAAGGACAGGGAAGTCAGCCCCAGCATTTT. Protein: CASSQGQGSQPQHF. Using reference TRBV28 and TRBJ1-5 for the parts outside the CDR3, the full variable domain is DVKVTQSSRYLVKRTGEKVFLECVQDMDHENMFWYRQDPGLGLRLIYFSYDVKMKEKGDIPEGYSVSREKKERFSLILESASTNQTSMYLCASSQGQGSQPQHFGDGTRLSIL.

In its sample, this clone was seen once. J is TRBJ2-3 and V is TRBV9; 7 bases line up with TRBD2. Germline values: CDR1 SGDLS, CDR2 YYNGEE. The ends lost 5 bases at V and 3 bases at J; junction bases unmatched: 9. The length of the CDR3 is 15 residues. This CDR3 reads CASSIGGRGTDTQYF. The CDR3 region has the DNA TGTGCCAGCAGTATCGGCGGGAGAGGGACAGATACGCAGTATTTT.

The J gene is TRBJ1-4, the V gene TRBV27; D is undetermined. Germline V gene sequence: CDR1 MNHEY, CDR2 SMNVEV (reference sequence). This CDR3 comprises 15 residues. With 3 bases removed from V and 7 bases from J, the gap between germline ends came to 15 bases. CDR3 nucleotide sequence: TGTGCCAGCAGTTTCTCCGGGTCCTTGAGTGAAAAACTGTTTTTT. Translated, it gives CASSFSGSLSEKLFF.

This sequence joins TRBV4-1 and TRBJ2-7; D gene uncertain. Trimming left V 0 bases short and J 0 bases short, with 12 bases between. Germline V gene lookup returns CDR1 MGHRA and CDR2 YSYEKL. The CDR3 is 16 residues long. The DNA for the CDR3 is TGCGCCAGCAGCCAAGATCTTGGGTCGAGCTCCTACGAGCAGTACTTC. This encodes CASSQDLGSSSYEQYF.

The CDR3 protein is CASSEGGFYEQYF. Here the CDR3 DNA reads TGCGCCAGCAGTGAGGGCGGGTTCTACGAGCAGTACTTC. The V call is TRBV10-1, the J call TRBJ2-7, with TRBD2 as a possible D gene (5 bases). V was trimmed by 2 bases and J by 3 bases, leaving 8 bases between them. Germline V lookup: CDR1 WNHNN, CDR2 SYGVQD (reference sequence). The CDR3 covers 13 residues.

This chain connects TRBV29-1 to TRBJ2-3, with 8 bases that match TRBD1. CDR1 SQVTM and CDR2 ANQGSEA come from the germline V gene. The CDR3 consists of 14 residues. V lost 7 bases and J lost 2; bases outside the gene matches: 8. The CDR3 loop is CSADRGFLTDTQYF. CDR3 nucleotide sequence: TGCAGCGCCGACAGGGGCTTTCTCACAGATACGCAGTATTTT.